The 31 T cell receptor beta chains below were found in one sample sequenced in a study of T cell responses to AZD1222 COVID-19 vaccine. The table came from immunoSEQ multiplex PCR; TCRdb's copy has only in-frame clones and leaves some out. The table lists a few hundred thousand clones, more than 80% of them singletons. Source: peripheral blood, taken on day 0 of AZD1222 vaccination. These receptors all come from an adult in good health.

The CDR3 loop is CASSSSWGLAGVGLGELFF. The CDR3 coding sequence is TGTGCCAGCAGCTCCTCTTGGGGACTAGCGGGAGTTGGGTTAGGGGAGCTGTTTTTT. This sequence joins TRBV7-2 and TRBJ2-2; 14 bases map to TRBD2. This CDR3 is 19 amino acids long. After removal of 4 bases from V and 8 bases from J, the junction contained 15 bases not matched to a gene. Per germline, CDR1 SGHTA and CDR2 FQGNSA.

This sequence joins TRBV6-2 or TRBV6-3 and TRBJ1-5; 7 bases fit TRBD1. Germline CDR1 MNHEY, CDR2 SVGEGT. V dropped 6 bases and J dropped 2; count of bases not matched to a gene: 7. The length of the CDR3 is 15 residues. DNA of the CDR3: TGTGCCAGCAGCGCCAGGGGGGCTGGCAATCAGCCCCAGCATTTT. Translation gives CASSARGAGNQPQHF.

The chain links TRBV5-1 to TRBJ1-2; TRBD1 might be the D (5 bases). The CDR3 totals 15 residues. Germline CDR1 SGHRS, CDR2 YFSETQ. V lost 0 bases and J 3 bases, leaving 12 bases between the germline ends. The DNA for the CDR3 is TGCGCCAGCAGCTTGGGCCAGGGAGGGGACTATGGCTACACCTTC. Encoded protein: CASSLGQGGDYGYTF.

The CDR3 nucleotides read TGTGCCAGCAGCCCGCGGTTTGGAACTAATGAAAAACTGTTTTTT. Translated, it gives CASSPRFGTNEKLFF. The chain combines TRBV14 with TRBJ1-4, with D unclear. Germline V gene data show CDR1 as SGHDN and CDR2 as FVKESK. V gave up 4 bases and J gave up 1 base, with 10 bases separating them. This CDR3 is built from 15 residues.

The count of this clone is one. The same CDR3 is also encoded by other DNA sequences in this sample. The rearrangement uses TRBV6-5 and TRBJ1-1; a possible D gene is TRBD1 (5 bases). Germline CDR1 and CDR2: MNHEY and SVGAGI. V lost 11 bases and J lost 4, with 11 bases in between. CDR3 length: 11 residues. The CDR3 loop reads CASRGGTEAFF. The CDR3 DNA is TGTGCCTCCCGGGGGGGCACTGAAGCTTTCTTT.

This clone was picked up one time. J is TRBJ1-5 and V is TRBV28; D gene ambiguous. CDR1 MDHEN and CDR2 SYDVKM come from the germline V gene. V was pared by 9 bases and J by 0 bases, with 9 bases between. This CDR3 region has 13 residues. As DNA, the CDR3 is TGTGCCAGTCAGGAGTATAGCAATCAGCCCCAGCATTTT. Residues: CASQEYSNQPQHF.

This chain joins TRBV6-2 or TRBV6-3 and TRBJ2-7; D gene uncertain. This CDR3 comprises 12 residues. The ends were cut back, 1 base at V and 3 bases at J, with 4 bases in the middle. Germline V gene lookup returns CDR1 MNHEY and CDR2 SVGEGT. CDR3 bases: TGTGCCAGCAGTTACTTGCACTACGAGCAGTACTTC. This sequence encodes CASSYLHYEQYF.

V and J are TRBV20-1 and TRBJ2-7, with D unclear. CDR1 is DFQATT and CDR2 is SNEGSKA in the germline V gene (reference sequence). The V and J ends lost 5 bases and 2 bases respectively, with 7 bases between them. There are 11 residues in the CDR3. The CDR3 spells CSAPSPYEQYF. CDR3 DNA: TGCAGTGCTCCCTCCCCCTACGAGCAGTACTTC.

The CDR3 loop is CASTTTVNTEAFF. CDR3 coding DNA: TGTGCCAGCACCACGACGGTAAACACTGAAGCTTTCTTT. This rearrangement joins TRBV28 to TRBJ1-1; no reliable D call. The germline V gene encodes CDR1 MDHEN and CDR2 SYDVKM. CDR3 length equals 13 residues. V lost 7 bases to trimming and J lost 2 bases, with 11 bases between them.

This sequence joins TRBV10-3 and TRBJ2-7; 8 bases fit TRBD1. The CDR3 contains 14 residues. In germline, CDR1 is ENHRY, CDR2 SYGVKD. The V gene end was trimmed by 6 bases and the J gene end by 3 bases; junction bases not matched to a gene: 7. The chain's CDR3 is CAISPGTGLYEQYF. The CDR3 region has the DNA TGTGCCATCAGCCCGGGGACAGGTCTCTACGAGCAGTACTTC.

The V gene is TRBV2, the J gene TRBJ2-5, with TRBD1 matching over 9 bases. Losses at the gene ends were 6 bases for V and 4 bases for J; bases not matched to a gene: 9. CDR3 length: 15 amino acids. Germline V gene data show CDR1 as SNHLY and CDR2 as FYNNEI. CDR3: CASRGRTGEGETQYF. The CDR3 bases are TGTGCCAGCAGGGGCCGGACAGGGGAGGGAGAGACCCAGTACTTC.

The table lists this clone with a count of one. The rearrangement uses TRBV7-2 and TRBJ2-3; possibly TRBD2 for D (5 bases). CDR1 SGHTA and CDR2 FQGNSA come from the germline V gene. This CDR3 has 16 amino acids. The ends were cut back, 3 bases at V and 1 base at J, with 14 bases in the middle. CDR3 DNA: TGTGCCAGCAGCTTGGGAGTGGGCGCAGGCACAGATACGCAGTATTTT. This codes for CASSLGVGAGTDTQYF.

This rearrangement joins TRBV28 to TRBJ1-6; tentatively, D is TRBD1 (5 bases). The CDR3 sequence is 15 residues long. Per germline, CDR1 MDHEN and CDR2 SYDVKM. Trimming removed 2 bases at V and 9 bases at J, with 14 bases between. The CDR3 is CASSLGDGPFSPLHF. CDR3 sequence (DNA): TGTGCCAGCAGTTTAGGGGACGGACCTTTTTCACCCCTCCACTTT.

The chain is built from TRBV19 and TRBJ1-1; D gene unclear. The CDR3 covers 11 residues. Per germline, CDR1 LNHDA and CDR2 SQIVND (reference sequence). V lost 5 bases, J lost 5 bases, and 6 bases lay in between. The DNA of the CDR3 is TGTGCCAGTAGTTCGCTTACTGAAGCTTTCTTT. This gives the protein CASSSLTEAFF.

V is TRBV7-6 and J is TRBJ1-3; D is uncertain. V lost 6 bases to trimming and J lost 0 bases, with 12 bases between them. The CDR3 spans 15 residues. CDR1 and CDR2 (germline): SGHVS, FNYEAQ. CDR3 nucleotide sequence: TGTGCCAGCAGTAGGGAACCGAGCTCTGGAAACACCATATATTTT. Encoded protein: CASSREPSSGNTIYF.

The J gene is TRBJ1-6, the V gene TRBV15, with TRBD1 as a possible D gene (6 bases). Germline V lookup: CDR1 LNHNV, CDR2 YYDKDF (reference sequence). CDR3 length: 16 residues. Trimming cost V 5 bases and J 10 bases, with 21 bases left between them. The CDR3 is CATSRGREGVNSPLHF. CDR3 nucleotide sequence: TGTGCCACCAGCCGAGGACGTGAGGGGGTTAACTCACCCCTCCACTTT.

The chain carries TRBV4-1 and TRBJ2-4; perhaps D is TRBD1 or TRBD2 (6 bases each). Germline V CDR1 and CDR2: MGHRA, YSYEKL. V was shortened by 4 bases and J by 7 bases, with 17 bases between the two germline ends. The CDR3 runs to 15 residues. DNA for the CDR3: TGCGCCAGCAGCCCTTGGGGGAGGAGGGGGAACATTCAGTACTTC. Encoded protein: CASSPWGRRGNIQYF.

V and J are TRBV28 and TRBJ1-5; 7 nucleotides match TRBD1. Germline CDR1 reads MDHEN; CDR2 reads SYDVKM. The length of the CDR3 is 15 residues. Trimming cost V 2 bases and J 9 bases; bases outside gene matches: 10. Written as DNA, the CDR3 is TGTGCCAGCAGTTTAAAGGAAAAGGGGGCTTTGCCCCAGCATTTT. As protein: CASSLKEKGALPQHF. Based on the CDR3 plus reference TRBV28 and TRBJ1-5, the full variable domain is DVKVTQSSRYLVKRTGEKVFLECVQDMDHENMFWYRQDPGLGLRLIYFSYDVKMKEKGDIPEGYSVSREKKERFSLILESASTNQTSMYLCASSLKEKGALPQHFGDGTRLSIL.

The chain has TRBV10-3 and TRBJ2-3; 10 bases agree with TRBD2. CDR3 size: 15 residues. V trimming: 0 bases; J trimming: 8 bases; junction bases outside the gene matches: 5. From germline, CDR1 is ENHRY and CDR2 SYGVKD. The CDR3 coding sequence is TGTGCCATCAGTGAGTCGCTAGCGGGAGAAGGTACGCAGTATTTT. Translating it yields CAISESLAGEGTQYF.

The chain has TRBV28 and TRBJ1-1; D is ambiguous. CDR1 is MDHEN and CDR2 is SYDVKM in the germline V gene. The V gene lost 2 bases and the J gene lost 1 base, with 11 bases spanning the gap. The CDR3 contains 15 residues. CDR3 in amino acids: CASSLSGFSNTEAFF. Written as DNA, the CDR3 is TGTGCCAGCAGTTTAAGCGGATTCTCGAACACTGAAGCTTTCTTT.

In this sample, this clone turned up once. The V and J genes are TRBV6-2 or TRBV6-3 and TRBJ1-5, with 8 bases fitting TRBD1. V lost 2 bases to trimming and J lost 0 bases; unmatched junction nucleotides: 9. The CDR3 loop spans 18 amino acids. CDR1 is MNHEY and CDR2 is SVGEGT in the germline V gene. The CDR3 loop is CASSYLRDRTNSNQPQHF. CDR3 DNA: TGTGCCAGCAGTTACCTCCGGGACAGGACGAATAGCAATCAGCCCCAGCATTTT.

This chain links TRBV30 with TRBJ1-4, with D uncertain. V was trimmed by 3 bases and J by 8 bases, leaving 13 bases between them. Per the germline V gene, CDR1 is GTSNPN and CDR2 is SVGIG (reference sequence). The CDR3 is made up of 13 amino acids. As DNA, the CDR3 is TGTGCCTGGAGCGCCATTGGAGGAGAAAAACTGTTTTTT. Its translation is CAWSAIGGEKLFF. Using reference TRBV30 and TRBJ1-4 for the parts outside the CDR3, the full variable domain is SQTIHQWPATLVQPVGSPLSLECTVEGTSNPNLYWYRQAAGRGLQLLFYSVGIGQISSEVPQNLSASRPQDRQFILSSKKLLLSDSGFYLCAWSAIGGEKLFFGSGTQLSVL.

The chain carries TRBV28 and TRBJ2-7; D not resolved. The germline V gene has CDR1 MDHEN and CDR2 SYDVKM. The V gene lost 5 bases and the J gene lost 7 bases, with 12 bases spanning the gap. This CDR3 contains 12 residues. Here the CDR3 reads CASSPTTEEQYF. In nucleotides, the CDR3 is TGTGCCAGCAGTCCTACAACCGAGGAGCAGTACTTC.

The chain links TRBV20-1 to TRBJ1-5; the D is unclear. The V end was cut by 1 base, the J end by 9 bases, with 7 bases between. CDR1 and CDR2 from the germline V gene are DFQATT and SNEGSKA (reference sequence). This CDR3 is built from 11 residues. Here the CDR3 reads CSARVRGPQHF. The CDR3, as DNA: TGCAGTGCTAGAGTTCGGGGGCCCCAGCATTTT.

The CDR3 DNA reads as TGTGCCAGCAGGCCCGGACTAGCGGGAGTCAACGAGCAGTACTTC. As protein: CASRPGLAGVNEQYF. The J gene is TRBJ2-7, the V gene TRBV5-4; 13 bases match TRBD2. Trimming took 5 bases from V and 5 from J; bases not matched to a gene: 7. CDR3 size: 15 residues. Germline values: CDR1 SGHNT, CDR2 YYREEE (reference sequence). Full variable domain (rest looked up from reference TRBV5-4 and TRBJ2-7): ETGVTQSPTHLIKTRGQQVTLRCSSQSGHNTVSWYQQALGQGPQFIFQYYREEENGRGNFPPRFSGLQFPNYSSELNVNALELDDSALYLCASRPGLAGVNEQYFGPGTRLTVT.

This rearrangement joins TRBV5-4 to TRBJ1-1; 11 positions agree with TRBD1. The V gene's germline CDR1 is SGHNT and CDR2 YYREEE (reference sequence). V gave up 2 bases and J gave up 2 bases; unmatched junction bases: 8. The CDR3 extends over 17 amino acids. The CDR3 DNA is TGTGCCAGCAGCTTCTACCAAGGGACAGGGGGAAACACTGAAGCTTTCTTT. Translating gives CASSFYQGTGGNTEAFF.

The CDR3 here is CASSEDSQETQYF. CDR3 DNA sequence: TGTGCCAGCAGTGAAGACTCCCAAGAGACCCAGTACTTC. This chain connects TRBV2 to TRBJ2-5; D unclear. The CDR3 loop spans 13 amino acids. The germline gives CDR1 SNHLY, CDR2 FYNNEI. Trimming took off 1 base at V and 1 base at J, with 4 bases between the two ends.

The rearrangement uses TRBV5-1 and TRBJ1-5; D gene ambiguous. Trimming stripped 0 bases from V and 1 base from J, with 8 bases between. Germline V CDR1 and CDR2: SGHRS, YFSETQ. This CDR3 has 15 amino acids. The CDR3 DNA is TGCGCCAGCAGCTTGGCGGGGAACAGCAATCAGCCCCAGCATTTT. Its translation: CASSLAGNSNQPQHF.

The CDR3: CASSLKTGGNMVSYEQYF. CDR3 DNA sequence: TGTGCCAGCTCACTCAAGACAGGGGGGAATATGGTGTCCTACGAGCAGTACTTC. V usage is TRBV18 and J usage is TRBJ2-7; 9 nucleotides align to TRBD1. The J segment lost 1 base and the V segment lost 4 bases, leaving 14 bases of the junction unmatched. CDR3 size: 18 residues. Germline V gene data show CDR1 as KGHSH and CDR2 as LQKENI.

This clone was seen a single time. The rearrangement uses TRBV2 and TRBJ1-2; TRBD1 might be the D (5 bases). Germline-derived CDR1 and CDR2 are SNHLY and FYNNEI. Between the trimmed V and J ends, which lost 6 bases and 3 bases, there was a span of 26 bases. There are 18 residues in the CDR3. The CDR3 nucleotides are TGTGCCAGCAGGGGCCCGTTTATTGTGGATAGAGGGGACTATGGCTACACCTTC. Translation gives CASRGPFIVDRGDYGYTF.

The chain has TRBV5-6 and TRBJ2-1; unclear D gene. Germline values: CDR1 SGHDT, CDR2 YYEEEE. The CDR3 is made up of 13 amino acids. Trimming took off 2 bases at V and 7 bases at J, with 10 bases between the two ends. CDR3 coding DNA: TGTGCCAGCAGCTTTCGAGAAGGGAATGAGCAGTTCTTC. Residues: CASSFREGNEQFF.